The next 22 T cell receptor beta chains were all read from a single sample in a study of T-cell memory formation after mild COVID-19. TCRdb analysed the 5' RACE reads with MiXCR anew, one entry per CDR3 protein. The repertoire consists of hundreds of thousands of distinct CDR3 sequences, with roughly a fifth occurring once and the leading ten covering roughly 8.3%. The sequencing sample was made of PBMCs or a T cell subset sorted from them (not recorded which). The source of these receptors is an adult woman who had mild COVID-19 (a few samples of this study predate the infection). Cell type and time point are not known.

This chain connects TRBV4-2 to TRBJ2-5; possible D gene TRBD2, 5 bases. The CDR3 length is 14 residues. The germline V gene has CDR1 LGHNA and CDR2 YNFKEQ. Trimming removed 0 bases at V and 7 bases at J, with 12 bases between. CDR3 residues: CASSQDEAGGTQYF. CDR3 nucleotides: TGTGCCAGCAGCCAAGATGAGGCGGGCGGGACCCAGTACTTC.

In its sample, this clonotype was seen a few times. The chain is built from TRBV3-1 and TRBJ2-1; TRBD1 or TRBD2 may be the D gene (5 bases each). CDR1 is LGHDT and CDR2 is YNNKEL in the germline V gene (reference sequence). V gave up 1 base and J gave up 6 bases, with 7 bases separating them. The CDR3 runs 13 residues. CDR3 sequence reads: CASSQGGPNEQFF. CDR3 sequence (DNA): TGTGCCAGCAGCCAAGGGGGACCCAATGAGCAGTTCTTC.

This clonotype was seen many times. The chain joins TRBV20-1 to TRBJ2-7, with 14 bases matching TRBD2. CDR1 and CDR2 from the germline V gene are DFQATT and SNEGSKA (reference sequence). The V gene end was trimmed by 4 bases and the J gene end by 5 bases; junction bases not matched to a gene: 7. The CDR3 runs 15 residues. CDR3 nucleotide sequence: TGCAGTGCTAACCGACTAGCGGGGGGGCTGGACGAGCAGTACTTC. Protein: CSANRLAGGLDEQYF.

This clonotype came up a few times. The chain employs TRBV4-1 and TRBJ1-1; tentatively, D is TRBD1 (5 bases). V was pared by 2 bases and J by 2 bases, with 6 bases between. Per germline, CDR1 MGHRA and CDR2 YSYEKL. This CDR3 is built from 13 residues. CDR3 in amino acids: CASSQWTNTEAFF. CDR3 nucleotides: TGCGCCAGCAGCCAATGGACAAACACTGAAGCTTTCTTT.

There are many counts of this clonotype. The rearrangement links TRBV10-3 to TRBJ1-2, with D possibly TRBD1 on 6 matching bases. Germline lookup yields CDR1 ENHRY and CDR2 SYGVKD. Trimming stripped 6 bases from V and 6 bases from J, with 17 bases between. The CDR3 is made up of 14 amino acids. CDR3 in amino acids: CAIRALRGADGYTF. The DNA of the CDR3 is TGTGCCATCAGGGCCCTGCGGGGGGCGGATGGCTACACCTTC.

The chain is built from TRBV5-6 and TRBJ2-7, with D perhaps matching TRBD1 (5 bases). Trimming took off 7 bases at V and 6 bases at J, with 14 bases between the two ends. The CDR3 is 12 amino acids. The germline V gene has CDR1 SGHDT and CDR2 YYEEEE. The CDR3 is CASSLTGREQYF. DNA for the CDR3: TGTGCCAGCTCACTCACAGGACGCGAGCAGTACTTC.

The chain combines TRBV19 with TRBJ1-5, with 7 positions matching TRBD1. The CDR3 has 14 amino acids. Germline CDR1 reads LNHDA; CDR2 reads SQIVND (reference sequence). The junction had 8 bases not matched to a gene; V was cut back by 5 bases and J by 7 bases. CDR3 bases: TGTGCCAGTAGTTTCGACAGGGAGAGCCAGCCCCAGCATTTT. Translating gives CASSFDRESQPQHF.

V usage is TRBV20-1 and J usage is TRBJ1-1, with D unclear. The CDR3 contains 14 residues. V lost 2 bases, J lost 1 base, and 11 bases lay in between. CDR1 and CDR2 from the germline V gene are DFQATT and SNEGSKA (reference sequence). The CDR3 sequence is CSARNHWENTEAFF. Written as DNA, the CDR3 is TGCAGTGCTAGAAATCACTGGGAGAACACTGAAGCTTTCTTT.

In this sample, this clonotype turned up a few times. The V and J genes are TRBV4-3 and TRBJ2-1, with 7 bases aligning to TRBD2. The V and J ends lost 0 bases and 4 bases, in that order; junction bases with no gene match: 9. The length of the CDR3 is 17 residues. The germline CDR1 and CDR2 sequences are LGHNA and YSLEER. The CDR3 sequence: CASSQDRAGSLYNEQFF. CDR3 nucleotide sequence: TGCGCCAGCAGCCAAGATCGAGCGGGGTCCCTTTACAATGAGCAGTTCTTC.

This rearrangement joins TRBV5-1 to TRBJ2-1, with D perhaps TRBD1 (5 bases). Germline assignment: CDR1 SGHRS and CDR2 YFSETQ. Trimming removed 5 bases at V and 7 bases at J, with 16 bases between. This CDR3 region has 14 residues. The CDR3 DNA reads TGCGCCAGCAGACGTCAGGGAATGGGAAATGAGCAGTTCTTC. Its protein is CASRRQGMGNEQFF.

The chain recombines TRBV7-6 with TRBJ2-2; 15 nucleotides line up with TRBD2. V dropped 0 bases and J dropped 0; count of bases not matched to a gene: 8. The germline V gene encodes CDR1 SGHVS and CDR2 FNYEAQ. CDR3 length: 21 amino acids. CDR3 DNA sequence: TGTGCCAGCAGCTTAGCCCCTGGACTAGCGGGGGGGCCCGCGAACACCGGGGAGCTGTTTTTT. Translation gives CASSLAPGLAGGPANTGELFF.

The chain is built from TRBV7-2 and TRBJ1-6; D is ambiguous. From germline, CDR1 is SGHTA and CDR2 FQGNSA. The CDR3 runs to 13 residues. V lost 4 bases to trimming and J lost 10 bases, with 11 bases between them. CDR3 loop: CASSYDTPSPLHF. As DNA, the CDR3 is TGTGCCAGCAGCTACGACACCCCCTCACCCCTCCACTTT.

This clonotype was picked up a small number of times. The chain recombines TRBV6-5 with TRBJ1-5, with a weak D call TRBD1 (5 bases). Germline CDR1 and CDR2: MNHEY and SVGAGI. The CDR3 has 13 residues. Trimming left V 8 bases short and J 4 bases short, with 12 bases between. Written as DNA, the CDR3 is TGTGCCAGCGGCATGGGGGATAATCAGCCCCAGCATTTT. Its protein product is CASGMGDNQPQHF.

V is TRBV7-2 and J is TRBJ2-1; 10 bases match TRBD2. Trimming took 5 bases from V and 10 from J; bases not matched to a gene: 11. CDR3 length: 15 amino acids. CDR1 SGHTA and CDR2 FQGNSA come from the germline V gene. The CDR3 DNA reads TGTGCCAGCAGCCCCCGGTCAGCGGGAGGGCAGGAGCAGTTCTTC. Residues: CASSPRSAGGQEQFF. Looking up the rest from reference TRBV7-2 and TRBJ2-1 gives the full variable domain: GAGVSQSPSNKVTEKGKDVELRCDPISGHTALYWYRQSLGQGLEFLIYFQGNSAPDKSGLPSDRFSAERTGGSVSTLTIQRTQQEDSAVYLCASSPRSAGGQEQFFGPGTRLTVL.

Here the CDR3 reads CAISESASGRDEQFF. The CDR3 DNA sequence: TGTGCCATCAGTGAGTCGGCTAGCGGGAGAGATGAGCAGTTCTTC. The rearrangement joins TRBV10-3 to TRBJ2-1; 10 bases are a match to TRBD2. This CDR3 contains 15 residues. The germline CDR1 and CDR2 sequences are ENHRY and SYGVKD. V was pared by 0 bases and J by 8 bases, with 4 bases of the junction left unmatched.

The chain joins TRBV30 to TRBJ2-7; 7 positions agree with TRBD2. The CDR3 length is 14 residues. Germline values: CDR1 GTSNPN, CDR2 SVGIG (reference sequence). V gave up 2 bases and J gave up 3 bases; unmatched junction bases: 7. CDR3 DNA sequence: TGTGCCTGGAGTTCAGGACTAGTTGGCTACGAGCAGTACTTC. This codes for CAWSSGLVGYEQYF.

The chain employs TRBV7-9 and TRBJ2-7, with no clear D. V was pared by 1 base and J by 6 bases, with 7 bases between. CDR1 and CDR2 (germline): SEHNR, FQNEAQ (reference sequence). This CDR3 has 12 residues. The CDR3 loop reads CASSLDPVEQYF. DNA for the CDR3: TGTGCCAGCAGCTTAGATCCCGTCGAGCAGTACTTC.

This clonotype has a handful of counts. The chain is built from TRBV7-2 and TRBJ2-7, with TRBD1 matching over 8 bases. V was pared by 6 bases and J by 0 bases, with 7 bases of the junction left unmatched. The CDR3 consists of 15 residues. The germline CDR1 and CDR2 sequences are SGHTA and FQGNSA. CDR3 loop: CASRPRDRSSYEQYF. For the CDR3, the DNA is TGTGCCAGCAGGCCCCGGGACAGGAGCTCCTACGAGCAGTACTTC.

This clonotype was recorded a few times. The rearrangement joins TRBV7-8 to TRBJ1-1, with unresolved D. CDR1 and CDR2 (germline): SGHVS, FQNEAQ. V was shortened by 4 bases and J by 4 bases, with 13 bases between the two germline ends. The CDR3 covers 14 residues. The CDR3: CASSYRWEGTEAFF. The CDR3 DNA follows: TGTGCCAGCAGCTATCGATGGGAGGGCACTGAAGCTTTCTTT.

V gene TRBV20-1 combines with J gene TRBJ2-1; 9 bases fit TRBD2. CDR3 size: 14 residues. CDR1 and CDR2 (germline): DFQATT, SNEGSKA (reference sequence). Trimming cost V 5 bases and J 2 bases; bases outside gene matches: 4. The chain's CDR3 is CSALAGRTYNEQFF. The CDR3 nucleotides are TGCAGTGCTCTAGCGGGAAGGACCTACAATGAGCAGTTCTTC.

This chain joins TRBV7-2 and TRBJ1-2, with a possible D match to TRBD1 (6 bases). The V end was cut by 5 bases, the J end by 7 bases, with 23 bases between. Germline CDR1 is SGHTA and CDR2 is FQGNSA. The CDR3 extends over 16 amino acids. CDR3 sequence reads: CASSPYRAGASIGYTF. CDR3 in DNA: TGTGCCAGCAGCCCGTACAGGGCCGGGGCGTCTATTGGCTACACCTTC.

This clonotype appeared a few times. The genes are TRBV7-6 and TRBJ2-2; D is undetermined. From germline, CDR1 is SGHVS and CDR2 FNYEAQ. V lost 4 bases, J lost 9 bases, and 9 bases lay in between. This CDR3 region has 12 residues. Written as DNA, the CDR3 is TGTGCCAGCAGCTCAACTCCTCGGGAGCTGTTTTTT. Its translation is CASSSTPRELFF.